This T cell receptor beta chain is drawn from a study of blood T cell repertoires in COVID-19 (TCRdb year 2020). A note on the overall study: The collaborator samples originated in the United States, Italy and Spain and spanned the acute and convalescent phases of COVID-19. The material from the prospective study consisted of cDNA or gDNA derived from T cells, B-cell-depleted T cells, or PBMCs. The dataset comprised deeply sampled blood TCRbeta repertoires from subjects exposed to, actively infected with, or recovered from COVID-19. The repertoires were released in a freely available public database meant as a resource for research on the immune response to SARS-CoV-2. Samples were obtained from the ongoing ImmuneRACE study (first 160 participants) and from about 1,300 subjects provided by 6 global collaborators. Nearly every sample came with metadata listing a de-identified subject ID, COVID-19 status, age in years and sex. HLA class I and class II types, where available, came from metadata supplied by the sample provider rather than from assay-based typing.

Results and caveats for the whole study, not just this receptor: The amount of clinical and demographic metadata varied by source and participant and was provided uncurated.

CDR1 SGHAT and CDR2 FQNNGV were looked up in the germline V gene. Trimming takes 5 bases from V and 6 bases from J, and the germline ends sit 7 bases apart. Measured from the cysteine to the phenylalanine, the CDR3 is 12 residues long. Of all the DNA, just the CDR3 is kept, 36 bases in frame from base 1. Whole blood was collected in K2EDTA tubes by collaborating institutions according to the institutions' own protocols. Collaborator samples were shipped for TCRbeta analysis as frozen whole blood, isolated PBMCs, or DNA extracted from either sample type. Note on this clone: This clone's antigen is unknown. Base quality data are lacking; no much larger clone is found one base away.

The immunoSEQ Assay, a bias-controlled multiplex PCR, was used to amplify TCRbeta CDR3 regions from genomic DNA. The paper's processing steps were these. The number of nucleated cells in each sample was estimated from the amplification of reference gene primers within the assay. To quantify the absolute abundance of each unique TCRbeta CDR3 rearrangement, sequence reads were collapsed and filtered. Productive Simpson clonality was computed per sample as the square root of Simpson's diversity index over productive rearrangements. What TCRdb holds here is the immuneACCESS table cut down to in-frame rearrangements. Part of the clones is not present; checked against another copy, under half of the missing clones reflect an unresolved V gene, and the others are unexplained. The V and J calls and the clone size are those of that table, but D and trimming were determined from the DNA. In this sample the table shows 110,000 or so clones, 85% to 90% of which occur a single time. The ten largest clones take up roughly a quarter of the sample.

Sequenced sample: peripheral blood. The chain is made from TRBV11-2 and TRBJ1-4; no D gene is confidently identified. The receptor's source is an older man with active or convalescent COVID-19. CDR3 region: CASSPPHEKLFF. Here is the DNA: TGTGCCAGCAGCCCTCCCCATGAAAAACTGTTTTTT.